This T cell receptor beta chain derives from a study of siplizumab effects on memory and regulatory T cells. Broader study findings: Naive T cells looked more diverse than memory cells and looked like major alloresponse contributors.

As concerns this clone: Its antigen remains unidentified.

Germline CDR1 ENHRY, CDR2 SYGVKD. This CDR3 is built from 13 residues. The V and J ends lost 3 bases and 6 bases respectively, with 11 bases between them. Method: immunoSEQ multiplex PCR; TCRdb's copy keeps in-frame clones and lacks some. The profile shows about 100,000 clones, approximately 91% of them singletons. The source is a human donor in good health. The gene calls are TRBV10-3 and TRBJ1-1; possible D gene TRBD1, 5 bases. The sample was CD4+ T cells sorted from blood. The CDR3 is CAISDPDRAEAFF. The CDR3 region has the DNA TGTGCCATCAGTGACCCCGACAGAGCTGAAGCTTTCTTT.